A selection of T cell receptor beta chains follows, all from one sample in a study of graft-versus-host responses after intestinal transplantation. Their target antigens are unknown. The data were produced by immunoSEQ multiplex PCR, yet TCRdb's version contains in-frame clones alone and is incomplete. The repertoire consists of about 90,000 clones, with around 84% occurring once and the leading ten covering 0.75% to 0.85%. Sequences were derived from unstimulated CD4+ T cells sorted from spleen or lymph node cells, sampled before intestinal transplant. The receptor source for this set is a human donor who received an intestinal transplant. Both conserved end residues are part of each CDR3. The D gene is left open where the match is weak. The size entry is marked missing in some rows and otherwise reads once, few, many or a size class.

TRBV19,TRBJ1-2,NA,NA,TGTGCCAGTACTCGGCAGGGTGATGGCTACACCTTC,CASTRQGDGYTF
TRBV19,TRBJ2-3,NA,TRBD2,TGTGCCAGTAGTATCGGCGGGAGTACCACAGATACGCAGTATTTT,CASSIGGSTTDTQYF
TRBV19,TRBJ2-7,NA,TRBD2,TGTGCCAGTAGTATACGACTAGCGGGGGGACCCTACGAGCAGTACTTC,CASSIRLAGGPYEQYF
TRBV28,TRBJ2-6,NA,NA,TGTGCCAGCAGGATGGGCGCTGGGGCCAACGTCCTGACTTTC,CASRMGAGANVLTF
TRBV18,TRBJ2-5,NA,NA,TGTGCCAGCTCACTTGAGGAGACCCAGTACTTC,CASSLEETQYF
TRBV5-1,TRBJ1-3,few,NA,TGCGCCAGCACCCCCGGGGGGCCACGAAACACCATATATTTT,CASTPGGPRNTIYF
TRBV6-1,TRBJ1-5,NA,TRBD1,TGTGCCAGCAGTGAAGTGGACAGGGGGCGACACCAGCCCCAGCATTTT,CASSEVDRGRHQPQHF
TRBV6-1,TRBJ2-3,NA,NA,TGTGCCAGCAGTGTAACGGGGTATCCCACAGATACGCAGTATTTT,CASSVTGYPTDTQYF
TRBV10-3,TRBJ2-1,once,TRBD2,TGTGCCATCAGTAGCGGGACGCATGAGCAGTTCTTC,CAISSGTHEQFF
TRBV2,TRBJ2-7,NA,TRBD1,TGTGCCAGCAGTGCCCGACAGGGGCACTCCTACGAGCAGTACTTC,CASSARQGHSYEQYF
TRBV28,TRBJ1-2,NA,NA,TGTGCCAGCAGCTTTAACAGGGCCGTCAACTATGGCTACACCTTC,CASSFNRAVNYGYTF
TRBV27,TRBJ1-5,NA,NA,TGTGCCAGCAGTCCCCGGGACACCGATCAGCCCCAGCATTTT,CASSPRDTDQPQHF
TRBV10-1,TRBJ2-7,NA,NA,TGCGCCAGCGGCGAGACTAGGGCTTCGGGACTCTACGAGCAGTACTTC,CASGETRASGLYEQYF
TRBV28,TRBJ1-2,few,NA,TGTGCCAGCAGTTTCAGGGGCTATGGCTACACCTTC,CASSFRGYGYTF
TRBV20-1,TRBJ1-1,NA,TRBD1,TGCAGTGCTAGTCGGGACAGGGGCGCTTTCTTT,CSASRDRGAFF
TRBV28,TRBJ2-1,NA,TRBD2,TGTGCCAGCAGTGGAATGGGGACTAGCGGGGGGGATGAGCAGTTCTTC,CASSGMGTSGGDEQFF
TRBV6-6,TRBJ2-2,NA,NA,TGTGCCAGCAGTGACCCAGGGGACACCGGGGAGCTGTTTTTT,CASSDPGDTGELFF
TRBV19,TRBJ1-2,NA,NA,TGTGCCAGTAGTATGGGCGGACACGATAACTATGGCTACACCTTC,CASSMGGHDNYGYTF
TRBV9,TRBJ2-1,NA,NA,TGTGCCAGCAGCGTTCTGTCCCGGGTGGGGGGGCATGAGCAGTTCTTC,CASSVLSRVGGHEQFF
TRBV5-6,TRBJ1-5,few,TRBD1,TGTGCCAGCAACCGCAGGGGGCAAGGAATACAGCCCCAGCATTTT,CASNRRGQGIQPQHF
TRBV18,TRBJ2-1,NA,NA,TGTGCCAGCTCACCAACACCGCCTCCCTACAATGAGCAGTTCTTC,CASSPTPPPYNEQFF
TRBV7-8,TRBJ2-1,NA,TRBD2,TGTGCCAGCAGCCTCCGGTATAGCGGGGCGGAGGATGAGCAGTTCTTC,CASSLRYSGAEDEQFF
TRBV27,TRBJ1-2,NA,NA,TGTGCCAGCAGTTTAAAGGCAGGGACTAACTATGGCTACACCTTC,CASSLKAGTNYGYTF
TRBV25-1,TRBJ1-1,NA,NA,TGTGCCAGCAGTGGGGGAGGCGGAGGGCGTGAAGCTTTCTTT,CASSGGGGGREAFF
TRBV7-3,TRBJ2-3,NA,TRBD1,TGTGCCAGCAGCTCAGGACAGGACGTGCGCACAGATACGCAGTATTTT,CASSSGQDVRTDTQYF
TRBV19,TRBJ2-1,NA,NA,TGTGCCAGTAGTATATATAGGGGGTTCACTAGCGTCAATGAGCAGTTCTTC,CASSIYRGFTSVNEQFF
TRBV10-3,TRBJ2-7,NA,NA,TGTGCCATCAGTGAGTCGCATTTCTTCGACGGGAGCTCCTACGAGCAGTACTTC,CAISESHFFDGSSYEQYF
TRBV29-1,TRBJ2-1,NA,NA,TGCAGCGTTGAGGGGCAAGGCGAGAGATACAATGAGCAGTTCTTC,CSVEGQGERYNEQFF
TRBV5-6,TRBJ2-5,NA,TRBD1,TGTGCCAGCAGCTCGTGGACAGGGGGCTCACAAGAGACCCAGTACTTC,CASSSWTGGSQETQYF
TRBV5-6,TRBJ2-3,NA,NA,TGTGCCAGCATCCCCCGAGCCTCTCCGGCAGATACGCAGTATTTT,CASIPRASPADTQYF
TRBV10-2,TRBJ2-5,few,TRBD2,TGCGCCAGCAGTGGAGGGCGACTAGCGGGGACAGAGACCCAGTACTTC,CASSGGRLAGTETQYF
TRBV6-5,TRBJ2-3,NA,TRBD1,TGTGCCAGCAGCTGGACAGGGGGGAGCACAGATACGCAGTATTTT,CASSWTGGSTDTQYF
TRBV28,TRBJ1-5,few,NA,TGTGCCAGCAGTTACGGGGATCAGCCCCAGCATTTT,CASSYGDQPQHF
TRBV5-1,TRBJ2-1,NA,TRBD2,TGCGCCAGCAGCTTCCTGGCGGGGGGCCACTACAATGAGCAGTTCTTC,CASSFLAGGHYNEQFF
TRBV6-1,TRBJ1-4,NA,NA,TGTGCCAGCGGCAGGACAGAAACTAATGAAAAACTGTTTTTT,CASGRTETNEKLFF
TRBV15,TRBJ1-6,few,NA,TGTGCCGCTCCGGGGAGGGGATACTCACCCCTCCACTTT,CAAPGRGYSPLHF
TRBV7-2,TRBJ2-6,NA,NA,TGTGCCAGCAGCCCCCTAGGGGCCAACGTCCTGACTTTC,CASSPLGANVLTF
TRBV2,TRBJ2-2,NA,TRBD1,TGTGCCAGCACGAAACAGGGGGCCGGGGAGCTGTTTTTT,CASTKQGAGELFF
TRBV18,TRBJ2-3,NA,TRBD1,TGTGCCAGCTCACCCGGACAGGGGAGGACAGATACGCAGTATTTT,CASSPGQGRTDTQYF
TRBV7-9,TRBJ1-2,NA,TRBD1,TGTGCCAGCAGCCTACTATACAGGGGACACTATGGCTACACCTTC,CASSLLYRGHYGYTF
TRBV2,TRBJ2-1,NA,TRBD2,TGTGCCAGCAGCCCACTAGCGGGGGTCTACAATGAGCAGTTCTTC,CASSPLAGVYNEQFF
TRBV9,TRBJ2-2,NA,NA,TGTGCCAGCAGCGTCGAGACAGGCTACGCCGGGGAGCTGTTTTTT,CASSVETGYAGELFF
TRBV5-6,TRBJ2-2,NA,TRBD1,TGTGCCAGCAGCTTGGCGGACAGGTTTTTTCTCTACGGGGAGCTGTTTTTT,CASSLADRFFLYGELFF
TRBV28,TRBJ1-2,NA,TRBD1,TGTGCCAGCAGTTCCTCCCGACAGGGGGCCTATGGCTACACCTTC,CASSSSRQGAYGYTF
TRBV28,TRBJ1-2,NA,TRBD1,TGTGCCAGCACCTACAGGGGTGGCTACACCTTC,CASTYRGGYTF
TRBV7-3,TRBJ2-1,once,TRBD2,TGTGCCAGCAGCCTGGGACTAGCGGGAGGGCCCTGGGCAAGCAATGAGCAGTTCTTC,CASSLGLAGGPWASNEQFF
TRBV5-1,TRBJ2-3,NA,TRBD2,TGCGCCAGCAGCTCCCTAGCGGGGGATGAGGATACGCAGTATTTT,CASSSLAGDEDTQYF
TRBV30,TRBJ1-6,few,NA,TGTGCCTGGATAAGTGGGACACGTAATTCACCCCTCCACTTT,CAWISGTRNSPLHF
TRBV28,TRBJ2-7,NA,TRBD2,TGTGCCAGCAGTTTAGGGGGGGGTCCTACCTACGAGCAGTACTTC,CASSLGGGPTYEQYF
TRBV29-1,TRBJ1-1,NA,NA,TGCAGCGAAGTACCCCTCGCCGGGGGGGCCCCTGAAGCTTTCTTT,CSEVPLAGGAPEAFF
TRBV29-1,TRBJ2-7,NA,TRBD1,TGCAGCGTAGGGTGGACAGGGGGGCTCTACGAGCAGTACTTC,CSVGWTGGLYEQYF
TRBV28,TRBJ2-1,NA,NA,TGTGCCAGCAGTTTAGGAGCAGTCTCCTACAATGAGCAGTTCTTC,CASSLGAVSYNEQFF
TRBV29-1,TRBJ2-1,NA,TRBD2,TGCAGCGTTGAATACCCACCGAGGAGCGGGAGGAAGTTCTTC,CSVEYPPRSGRKFF
TRBV6-6,TRBJ2-3,few,TRBD1,TGTGCCAGCAGTAAACAGGGGCCCGGTAGCACAGATACGCAGTATTTT,CASSKQGPGSTDTQYF
TRBV5-1,TRBJ2-3,NA,NA,TGCGCCAGCAGCTCCATTACATCAGATACGCAGTATTTT,CASSSITSDTQYF